The next 8 T cell receptor beta chains were all read from a single sample in a study of T cells after yellow fever vaccination. TCRdb passed the 5' RACE reads through MiXCR, listing each CDR3 protein once. The table shows some 600,000 distinct CDR3 sequences, with around 16% occurring only once. The sample consisted of PBMCs, taken about 5 days after the first yellow fever vaccination. These receptors were taken from a man younger than 30 who received the YFV17D yellow fever vaccine.

The chain has TRBV4-3 and TRBJ1-5; unclear D gene. V was clipped by 0 bases and J by 4 bases, with 13 bases between them. Germline loops: CDR1 LGHNA, CDR2 YSLEER. The CDR3 runs 16 residues. The CDR3 region has the DNA TGCGCCAGCAGCCAAGATGTGGCGAGTACAAATCAGCCCCAGCATTTT. It specifies CASSQDVASTNQPQHF.

This clonotype was detected a few times. The V call is TRBV5-1, the J call TRBJ2-5; no reliable D call. This CDR3 comprises 13 residues. Trimming pared 5 bases from V and 7 bases from J, leaving 15 bases between. Germline V CDR1 and CDR2: SGHRS, YFSETQ. In DNA, the CDR3 is TGCGCCAGCAGTTCCGAACCCTACGGGACCCAGTACTTC. Encoded protein: CASSSEPYGTQYF. Full variable domain (rest looked up from reference TRBV5-1 and TRBJ2-5): KAGVTQTPRYLIKTRGQQVTLSCSPISGHRSVSWYQQTPGQGLQFLFEYFSETQRNKGNFPGRFSGRQFSNSRSEMNVSTLELGDSALYLCASSSEPYGTQYFGPGTRLLVL.

This clonotype has a handful of counts. The genes are TRBV29-1 and TRBJ1-1; no clear D gene. Trimming shortened V by 4 bases and J by 3 bases, and 12 bases separated the two germline ends. The CDR3 runs to 13 residues. Germline assignment: CDR1 SQVTM and CDR2 ANQGSEA. CDR3 amino acids: CSVGGSMDTEAFF. In DNA form, the CDR3 reads TGCAGCGTTGGAGGGAGCATGGACACTGAAGCTTTCTTT.

This clonotype was seen only a few times. V usage is TRBV7-9 and J usage is TRBJ2-2; 7 bases map to TRBD1. Unmatched junction bases numbered 7, after V lost 10 bases and J lost 5 bases. The CDR3 consists of 13 residues. CDR1 and CDR2 from the germline V gene are SEHNR and FQNEAQ (reference sequence). The CDR3 DNA reads TGTGCCACGGGCCCACAGGGGACCGGGGAGCTGTTTTTT. It codes for CATGPQGTGELFF.

This chain uses TRBV5-1 with TRBJ2-5; D possibly corresponds to TRBD2 (5 bases). This CDR3 comprises 14 residues. Germline-derived CDR1 and CDR2 are SGHRS and YFSETQ. V lost 6 bases, J lost 1 base, and 13 bases lay in between. CDR3 in amino acids: CASKRDGAQETQYF. CDR3 nucleotides: TGCGCCAGCAAACGGGATGGAGCCCAAGAGACCCAGTACTTC.

This clonotype was detected a few times. This rearrangement joins TRBV5-6 to TRBJ2-7; TRBD1 is a possible D gene (6 bases). Per the germline V gene, CDR1 is SGHDT and CDR2 is YYEEEE. The germline V and J ends were trimmed by 1 base and 1 base, with 12 bases remaining between them. The CDR3 runs to 15 residues. CDR3 loop: CASSLLGAGSYEQYV. CDR3 nucleotide sequence: TGTGCCAGCAGCTTGCTGGGGGCAGGGTCCTACGAGCAGTACGTC.

This chain connects TRBV5-1 to TRBJ2-2; 10 nucleotides agree with TRBD1. The CDR3 runs 16 residues. Losses at the gene ends were 0 bases for V and 4 bases for J; bases not matched to a gene: 3. Germline V gene sequence: CDR1 SGHRS, CDR2 YFSETQ. CDR3 sequence reads: CASSLGQGAFTGELFF. CDR3 in DNA: TGCGCCAGCAGCTTGGGACAGGGGGCTTTCACCGGGGAGCTGTTTTTT.

This clonotype was recorded a few times. The chain carries TRBV12-3 or TRBV12-4 and TRBJ1-1, with no clear D. V dropped 1 base and J dropped 0 bases, with 9 bases sitting between them. The CDR3 is 15 amino acids. The CDR3 bases are TGTGCCAGCAGTTTAGGGGAGAGCATGAACACTGAAGCTTTCTTT. Its protein is CASSLGESMNTEAFF.